This TCR beta chain was observed in a study of blood T cell repertoires in COVID-19 (dated by TCRdb to the early 2020s). The study in broad terms: The collaborator samples originated in the United States, Italy and Spain and spanned the acute and convalescent phases of COVID-19. The material from the prospective study consisted of cDNA or gDNA derived from T cells, B-cell-depleted T cells, or PBMCs. Subjects who had been exposed to COVID-19, were actively infected with it, or had recovered from it provided the deeply sampled blood TCRbeta repertoires that made up the dataset. The repertoires were released in a freely available public database meant as a resource for research on the immune response to SARS-CoV-2. Samples came from the ongoing ImmuneRACE study (first 160 participants) plus 1,254 subjects from 6 global collaborators. Sample metadata almost always included a de-identified subject ID, COVID-19 status, age in years and sex. HLA class I and class II types, where available, came from metadata supplied by the sample provider rather than from assay-based typing.

With regard to this clone: Its antigen specificity is not known. Base qualities were left out, and no much larger clone turns up one base away.

The immunoSEQ Assay, a bias-controlled multiplex PCR, was used to amplify TCRbeta CDR3 regions from genomic DNA. As for how the authors treated the data: The number of nucleated cells in each sample was estimated from the amplification of reference gene primers within the assay. To quantify the absolute abundance of each unique TCRbeta CDR3 rearrangement, sequence reads were collapsed and filtered. For each sample, productive Simpson clonality was calculated as the square root of Simpson's diversity index over productive rearrangements. What TCRdb holds here is the immuneACCESS table cut down to in-frame rearrangements. Part of the clones is not present; checked against another copy, under half of the missing clones reflect an unresolved V gene, and the others are unexplained. That table gives V, J and clone size, and the DNA gave D and trimming. In all, the sample holds 140,000 to 150,000 clones, and approximately 81% of those were seen once. The ten largest account for more than 2% of the sample.

Collaborating institutions collected whole blood in K2EDTA tubes following their own protocols. For TCRbeta analysis, collaborator samples were shipped as frozen whole blood, as isolated PBMCs, or as DNA extracted from either sample type. From its cysteine to its phenylalanine, the CDR3 spans 16 amino acids. Just the 48-base CDR3 DNA is kept, in frame starting at base 1. Trimming at the junction amounts to 2 bases on V and 0 bases on J, and the germline ends lie 9 bases apart. CDR1 is given as SGHDT and CDR2 as YYEEEE, both from the germline V gene. The paper as a whole reports these results and caveats: The amount of clinical and demographic metadata varied by source and participant and was provided uncurated.

Sequencing was performed on peripheral blood. The sequence is built from TRBV5-6 and TRBJ2-6; no D gene can be assigned with confidence. The source is a human donor with acute or convalescent COVID-19. The donor label of this sample is uncertain. The nucleotide sequence is TGTGCCAGCAGCTTCCCCGACTTCTCTGGGGCCAACGTCCTGACTTTC. Protein translation: CASSFPDFSGANVLTF.